The 17 T cell receptor beta chains in this list originate from one sample, sequenced in a study of shared clonotypes between healthy human individuals (dated by TCRdb to 2018 to 2021). CD8 naive samples were CD45RO-negative cells positively selected for CCR7, giving a CD45RA+CCR7+ population that excluded TemRA cells. Receptor libraries were prepared by the immunoSEQ multiplex PCR assay. Sourced from immuneACCESS, this table was stored by TCRdb with only in-frame sequences that have V and J called. A share of the clones is absent; for the studies checked, an unresolved V gene accounts for under half, and the remainder has no known explanation. Counted in this sample were 2 million or so clones; about 95% of them appeared once. Jointly, the top ten make up 0.9% to 1.4% of the sample. Sequencing input: naive CD8+ T cells sorted from blood. Explained via the paper, the cell subset or site label denotes: CD45RA+CCR7+. The source is a man aged 18 to 35 in good health.

J is TRBJ2-7 and V is TRBV30; TRBD1 is a possible D gene (5 bases). CDR3 length: 13 residues. The V gene lost 5 bases and the J gene lost 3 bases, with 14 bases spanning the gap. Germline V CDR1 and CDR2: GTSNPN, SVGIG (reference sequence). CDR3 loop: CAWCSSTGYEQYF. The CDR3, as DNA: TGTGCCTGGTGCTCAAGCACAGGCTACGAGCAGTACTTC.

This clone occurred once. The V and J genes are TRBV9 and TRBJ2-1; D perhaps matches TRBD2 (5 bases). Germline assignment: CDR1 SGDLS and CDR2 YYNGEE. The CDR3 extends over 15 amino acids. Trimming shortened V by 6 bases and J by 1 base, and 14 bases separated the two germline ends. DNA of the CDR3: TGTGCCAGCACCCCCCCTGGGAGTTCCTACAATGAGCAGTTCTTC. This sequence encodes CASTPPGSSYNEQFF. Full variable domain (outside the CDR3, taken from reference TRBV9 and TRBJ2-1): DSGVTQTPKHLITATGQRVTLRCSPRSGDLSVYWYQQSLDQGLQFLIQYYNGEERAKGNILERFSAQQFPDLHSELNLSSLELGDSALYFCASTPPGSSYNEQFFGPGTRLTVL.

The DNA of the CDR3 is TGTGCCAGCAGCTTAGTGGGGGGATCGATAGGGGAAAAACTGTTTTTT. It encodes CASSLVGGSIGEKLFF. V is TRBV7-2 and J is TRBJ1-4; D might be TRBD1 (5 bases). This CDR3 is 16 amino acids long. The ends were cut back, 1 base at V and 8 bases at J, with 17 bases in the middle. Germline V gene lookup returns CDR1 SGHTA and CDR2 FQGNSA.

The V call is TRBV11-2, the J call TRBJ1-1; D is undetermined. The CDR3 contains 14 residues. The germline gives CDR1 SGHAT, CDR2 FQNNGV. V lost 1 base to trimming and J lost 1 base, with 7 bases between them. The DNA for the CDR3 is TGTGCCAGCAGCTTAGTTTACGGGAACACTGAAGCTTTCTTT. Translating gives CASSLVYGNTEAFF.

This chain joins TRBV4-1 and TRBJ2-7, with D uncertain. The CDR3 is 12 residues long. Per germline, CDR1 MGHRA and CDR2 YSYEKL. V shed 2 bases and J shed 6 bases, with 8 bases lying between them. CDR3 DNA sequence: TGCGCCAGCAGCCAAAGCGAGAGCGAGCAGTACTTC. Encoded protein: CASSQSESEQYF.

CDR3 in amino acids: CAISDPPGNEQFF. The CDR3, as DNA: TGTGCCATCAGTGACCCGCCTGGGAATGAGCAGTTCTTC. The gene calls are TRBV10-3 and TRBJ2-1; no clear D. In germline, CDR1 is ENHRY, CDR2 SYGVKD. V was trimmed by 3 bases and J by 7 bases, leaving 10 bases between them. This CDR3 spans 13 amino acids.

The CDR3 sequence is CASSYTGYGTEAFF. The CDR3, as DNA: TGTGCCAGCAGTTATACAGGGTATGGCACTGAAGCTTTCTTT. The chain employs TRBV7-9 and TRBJ1-1; perhaps TRBD1 as D (6 bases). The CDR3 contains 14 residues. V shed 6 bases and J shed 4 bases, with 15 bases lying between them. Germline lookup yields CDR1 SEHNR and CDR2 FQNEAQ (reference sequence).

This clone was counted a single time. In nucleotides, the CDR3 is TGCAGCGTTGAAGGAGGGTACGGCGACGAGCAGTACTTC. Translated: CSVEGGYGDEQYF. This chain links TRBV29-1 with TRBJ2-7; D may be TRBD2 (5 bases). CDR3 length equals 13 residues. Trimming stripped 1 base from V and 5 bases from J, with 12 bases between. Per the germline V gene, CDR1 is SQVTM and CDR2 is ANQGSEA.

The chain joins TRBV5-1 to TRBJ1-1, with D unresolved. CDR3 size: 12 residues. CDR1 is SGHRS, CDR2 YFSETQ, per germline. Trimming shortened V by 4 bases and J by 7 bases, and 11 bases separated the two germline ends. The CDR3 protein is CASSDGLFEAFF. CDR3 sequence (DNA): TGCGCCAGCAGCGACGGCCTCTTTGAAGCTTTCTTT.

The chain is built from TRBV4-1 and TRBJ2-2; 7 positions agree with TRBD2. With 3 bases clipped from V and 3 bases from J, the junction kept 4 bases outside the gene matches. This CDR3 is 15 amino acids long. Germline-derived CDR1 and CDR2 are MGHRA and YSYEKL. For the CDR3, the DNA is TGCGCCAGCAGCCAGAGGGCGGGGGACACCGGGGAGCTGTTTTTT. Encoded protein: CASSQRAGDTGELFF.

V is TRBV15 and J is TRBJ1-5; D unclear. V shed 1 base and J shed 2 bases, with 9 bases lying between them. The V gene's germline CDR1 is LNHNV and CDR2 YYDKDF (reference sequence). The CDR3 runs 15 residues. The CDR3 DNA is TGTGCCACCAGCAGAGTAGTAATCGGCAATCAGCCCCAGCATTTT. It encodes CATSRVVIGNQPQHF.

V is TRBV6-5 and J is TRBJ1-5, with TRBD1 matching 7 bases. After removal of 6 bases from V and 2 bases from J, the junction contained 7 bases not matched to a gene. Germline values: CDR1 MNHEY, CDR2 SVGAGI. This CDR3 has 15 residues. Here the CDR3 DNA reads TGTGCCAGCAGCCCAACCGGGACAGGCAATCAGCCCCAGCATTTT. This encodes CASSPTGTGNQPQHF.

V and J are TRBV6-6 and TRBJ1-2; D possibly corresponds to TRBD1 (5 bases). The CDR3 is made up of 14 amino acids. V shed 6 bases and J shed 8 bases, with 19 bases lying between them. CDR1 is MNHNY, CDR2 SVGAGI, per germline (reference sequence). The chain's CDR3 is CASSHEWGKGGYTF. The CDR3 DNA reads as TGTGCCAGCAGCCACGAATGGGGGAAAGGGGGCTACACCTTC.

The rearrangement uses TRBV11-2 and TRBJ1-1; D is undetermined. This CDR3 is built from 15 residues. The ends were cut back, 0 bases at V and 4 bases at J, with 12 bases in the middle. In germline, CDR1 is SGHAT, CDR2 FQNNGV. CDR3 DNA: TGTGCCAGCAGCTTAGAGGAAGGGTTCGGCACTGAAGCTTTCTTT. Amino acid sequence: CASSLEEGFGTEAFF. The full variable domain, in which reference TRBV11-2 and TRBJ1-1 provide the parts outside the CDR3, is EAGVAQSPRYKIIEKRQSVAFWCNPISGHATLYWYQQILGQGPKLLIQFQNNGVVDDSQLPKDRFSAERLKGVDSTLKIQPAKLEDSAVYLCASSLEEGFGTEAFFGQGTRLTVV.

The chain joins TRBV7-2 to TRBJ2-3; possible D gene TRBD2, 6 bases. V dropped 4 bases and J dropped 6 bases, with 23 bases sitting between them. The CDR3 is made up of 17 amino acids. Germline assignment: CDR1 SGHTA and CDR2 FQGNSA. Written as DNA, the CDR3 is TGTGCCAGCAGCTCCATTCTAGCTGCCGGAGGGACGGATACGCAGTATTTT. Translating gives CASSSILAAGGTDTQYF.

The chain links TRBV6-5 to TRBJ2-1; tentative D call: TRBD1 (6 bases). Trimming removed 0 bases from V and 6 bases from J, with 6 bases in between. CDR3 length: 13 amino acids. The germline gives CDR1 MNHEY, CDR2 SVGAGI. The CDR3 region is CASSYSDSNEQFF. The CDR3, as DNA: TGTGCCAGCAGTTACTCGGACAGCAATGAGCAGTTCTTC.

V usage is TRBV4-1 and J usage is TRBJ2-3; TRBD2 matches at 8 bases. CDR1 and CDR2 (germline): MGHRA, YSYEKL. V was pared by 3 bases and J by 4 bases, with 6 bases of the junction left unmatched. The CDR3 loop spans 15 amino acids. The CDR3 loop is CASSHRAGGADTQYF. The CDR3 nucleotides read TGCGCCAGCAGCCACCGCGCGGGGGGCGCAGATACGCAGTATTTT.